The next 7 T cell receptor beta chains were all read from a single sample in a study of a mutant IDH1 vaccine in newly diagnosed glioma. Clones were read by immunoSEQ multiplex PCR, and TCRdb kept only the in-frame ones, dropping some. The data show tens of thousands of clones, about 80% seen once. Time point meaning: week 11, during vaccination. Alongside topical imiquimod, each dose of vaccine comprised 300 ug of mutant IDH1 20-mer peptide. Their specific antigens are unknown. This material consisted of PBMCs, taken from a glioma patient whose treatment included an IDH1 peptide vaccine. Receptors originate from a man in his fifties with glioma.

The chain links TRBV4-3 to TRBJ1-2; D might be TRBD1 (6 bases). V was cut by 0 bases and J by 4 bases, with 15 bases left in between. The CDR3 has 16 residues. Germline CDR1 reads LGHNA; CDR2 reads YSLEER. The CDR3 sequence is CASSQDHRVNPYGYTF. The CDR3 DNA sequence: TGCGCCAGCAGCCAAGATCACAGGGTAAATCCCTATGGCTACACCTTC.

The V call is TRBV5-1, the J call TRBJ1-4; D ambiguous. Between the trimmed V and J ends, which lost 3 bases and 8 bases, there was a span of 17 bases. This CDR3 has 15 residues. The germline CDR1 and CDR2 sequences are SGHRS and YFSETQ. The CDR3 nucleotides are TGCGCCAGCAGCTCCACAGCGGGCCGTAACGAAAAACTGTTTTTT. Protein product: CASSSTAGRNEKLFF. Filled out from reference TRBV5-1 and TRBJ1-4, the complete variable domain reads KAGVTQTPRYLIKTRGQQVTLSCSPISGHRSVSWYQQTPGQGLQFLFEYFSETQRNKGNFPGRFSGRQFSNSRSEMNVSTLELGDSALYLCASSSTAGRNEKLFFGSGTQLSVL.

The V gene is TRBV6-1, the J gene TRBJ2-7; possible D gene TRBD1, 5 bases. Per the germline V gene, CDR1 is MNHNS and CDR2 is SASEGT. Trimming shortened V by 4 bases and J by 1 base, and 11 bases separated the two germline ends. This CDR3 spans 14 amino acids. The CDR3 sequence is CASSANRPSYEQYF. The CDR3 DNA follows: TGTGCCAGCAGTGCCAACAGGCCGTCCTACGAGCAGTACTTC.

This chain links TRBV7-9 with TRBJ2-7; D is tentatively TRBD1 or TRBD2 (5 bases each). In germline, CDR1 is SEHNR, CDR2 FQNEAQ (reference sequence). V lost 0 bases and J lost 5, with 14 bases in between. This CDR3 has 15 amino acids. The CDR3 loop reads CASSLAVGAGNEQYF. CDR3 nucleotides: TGTGCCAGCAGCTTAGCGGTTGGGGCCGGGAACGAGCAGTACTTC.

This rearrangement joins TRBV19 to TRBJ1-6; TRBD1 is a possible D gene (6 bases). Looked up from germline, CDR1 is LNHDA and CDR2 is SQIVND (reference sequence). The CDR3 runs 16 residues. The V end lost 5 bases, the J end lost 0 bases, and 11 bases lay between the germline ends. CDR3 bases: TGTGCCAGTAGTCCGAGGGGGAGCTCCTATAATTCACCCCTCCACTTT. As protein: CASSPRGSSYNSPLHF.

J is TRBJ1-2 and V is TRBV9, with D possibly TRBD1 on 6 matching bases. Looked up from germline, CDR1 is SGDLS and CDR2 is YYNGEE. Trimming left V 8 bases short and J 1 base short, with 15 bases between. The CDR3 length is 14 residues. CDR3 region: CASNSQGFNYGYTF. The CDR3 DNA is TGTGCCAGTAATTCACAGGGATTTAACTATGGCTACACCTTC.

The count of this clone is one. The chain carries TRBV29-1 and TRBJ2-5; TRBD2 matches at 14 bases. The germline V gene encodes CDR1 SQVTM and CDR2 ANQGSEA. With V trimmed by 6 bases and J by 5 bases, 5 bases remained unmatched. The CDR3 consists of 14 residues. CDR3 nucleotides: TGCAGCGTAGGTAGGACTAGCGGGAGGGAGACCCAGTACTTC. Translating it yields CSVGRTSGRETQYF.